Below are 13 T cell receptor beta chains sequenced from a single sample in a study of blood T cells in healthy people across ages (dated by TCRdb to between 2014 and 2017). The library was generated by 5' RACE. The sequencing machine was an Illumina HiSeq 2500. The second PCR ran for roughly 7 to 11 cycles and used a J-beta primer mix along with a sample-barcoded 5' primer. In TCRdb, the public reads were trimmed at Q25 with fastp and aligned with MiXCR, with productive beta chains retained. Each CDR3 protein appears once, grouped with its most common genes and DNA. This sample lists roughly 790,000 distinct CDR3 sequences; 35% to 45% were detected once. The leading ten clones occupy 20% to 25% of the sample. The sequenced sample was blood. The receptors were gathered from a woman aged 55-69 years in good health.

This clonotype appeared many times. V gene TRBV20-1 combines with J gene TRBJ1-1; D possibly corresponds to TRBD1 (6 bases). V was pared by 4 bases and J by 1 base, with 19 bases between. The germline gives CDR1 DFQATT, CDR2 SNEGSKA (reference sequence). This CDR3 spans 16 amino acids. In DNA form, the CDR3 reads TGCAGTGCTACCCCCCGTACAGGGTCTAGGAACACTGAAGCTTTCTTT. Its protein is CSATPRTGSRNTEAFF.

This clonotype was seen only a few times. The chain joins TRBV25-1 to TRBJ2-4; D not resolved. CDR3 length: 12 amino acids. Germline V gives CDR1 MGHDK, CDR2 SYGVNS. Trimming shortened V by 0 bases and J by 5 bases, and 2 bases separated the two germline ends. The CDR3 DNA is TGTGCCAGCAGTGAATACCAAAACATTCAGTACTTC. Protein sequence: CASSEYQNIQYF.

This clonotype was counted a few times. The chain carries TRBV5-1 and TRBJ1-1; D is unclear. This CDR3 spans 15 amino acids. Trimming took off 0 bases at V and 1 base at J, with 10 bases between the two ends. Germline V lookup: CDR1 SGHRS, CDR2 YFSETQ. CDR3 in DNA: TGCGCCAGCAGCTTGGTGCCGGACGGGAACACTGAAGCTTTCTTT. Protein sequence: CASSLVPDGNTEAFF.

This clonotype was observed a few times. The chain carries TRBV25-1 and TRBJ2-7; D remains unclear. From germline, CDR1 is MGHDK and CDR2 SYGVNS. The CDR3 contains 15 residues. Trimming left V 7 bases short and J 5 bases short, with 21 bases between. The CDR3 loop reads CASTQTSVELHEQYF. CDR3 sequence (DNA): TGTGCCAGCACCCAAACCAGCGTGGAGCTCCACGAGCAGTACTTC.

This chain joins TRBV4-3 and TRBJ2-7, with TRBD2 matching over 12 bases. This CDR3 is 18 amino acids long. V dropped 0 bases and J dropped 12; count of bases not matched to a gene: 18. Germline CDR1 and CDR2: LGHNA and YSLEER. This chain's CDR3 is CASSQDYQGWLAGGGLYF. Written as DNA, the CDR3 is TGCGCCAGCAGCCAAGATTATCAGGGCTGGCTAGCGGGAGGGGGTCTGTACTTC.

The chain couples TRBV7-2 to TRBJ2-1; TRBD2 matches 8 bases. The trim removed 5 bases at V and 0 bases at J, leaving 3 bases unmatched. Germline assignment: CDR1 SGHTA and CDR2 FQGNSA. The CDR3 covers 15 residues. As DNA, the CDR3 is TGTGCCAGCAGCACCGGGACTAGCTCCTACAATGAGCAGTTCTTC. Amino acid sequence: CASSTGTSSYNEQFF.

This sequence joins TRBV7-9 and TRBJ1-2, with D uncertain. The CDR3 is 14 residues long. Per germline, CDR1 SEHNR and CDR2 FQNEAQ (reference sequence). V gave up 7 bases and J gave up 5 bases, with 17 bases separating them. The CDR3: CASNNRGGLYGYTF. Here the CDR3 DNA reads TGTGCCAGCAACAACCGGGGAGGTCTATATGGCTACACCTTC.

This clonotype was seen a few times. The chain links TRBV13 to TRBJ1-5; TRBD1 aligns across 7 bases. J lost 6 bases, V lost 5 bases, and 4 bases had no gene match. This CDR3 has 13 amino acids. Germline loops: CDR1 PRHDT, CDR2 FYEKMQ (reference sequence). CDR3 sequence (DNA): TGTGCCAGCAGCCCACAGGGGTTTCAGCCCCAGCATTTT. Amino acid sequence: CASSPQGFQPQHF.

The chain recombines TRBV27 with TRBJ2-3; D is unclear. V was pared by 11 bases and J by 0 bases, with 12 bases between. CDR1 is MNHEY, CDR2 SMNVEV, per germline (reference sequence). The CDR3 runs to 13 residues. This CDR3 is CAGSFSSTDTQYF. DNA of the CDR3: TGTGCCGGTAGTTTCTCCAGCACAGATACGCAGTATTTT.

This clonotype was detected only once. The chain combines TRBV7-2 with TRBJ2-1, with 9 bases matching TRBD2. The J call could be wrong; TRBJ2-7 is a better fit for the DNA end. This CDR3 has 15 residues. Germline CDR1 and CDR2: SGHTA and FQGNSA. DNA for the CDR3: TGTGCCAGCAGCTTTCCAGCGGGAGGCTACAATGAGCAGTACTTC. This translates into CASSFPAGGYNEQYF.

This clonotype has a handful of counts. The rearrangement joins TRBV20-1 to TRBJ2-3; 9 bases align to TRBD1. Per germline, CDR1 DFQATT and CDR2 SNEGSKA (reference sequence). Unmatched junction bases numbered 5, after V lost 5 bases and J lost 2 bases. There are 14 residues in the CDR3. In DNA, the CDR3 is TGCAGTGCTGTGGGACAGGGTTTCACAGATACGCAGTATTTT. It translates to CSAVGQGFTDTQYF.

Note on this clonotype: A much larger clone sits a single nucleotide away, making a read error possible. This chain uses TRBV29-1 with TRBJ2-3; the D gene could be TRBD1 or TRBD2 (5 bases each). Germline V gene sequence: CDR1 SQVTM, CDR2 ANQGSEA. The V end lost 7 bases, the J end lost 4 bases, and 12 bases lay between the germline ends. This CDR3 has 12 amino acids. CDR3 amino acids: CSAKGSADTQYF. Written as DNA, the CDR3 is TGCAGCGCAAAGGGGAGTGCAGATACGCAGTATTTT.

In nucleotides, the CDR3 is TGTGCCAGCAGTTTACAAGGCGGGGACTACGAGCAGTACTTC. It encodes CASSLQGGDYEQYF. This chain connects TRBV12-3 or TRBV12-4 to TRBJ2-5; perhaps TRBD2 as D (6 bases). The assigned J gene may be wrong: the sequence end matches TRBJ2-7 better. The CDR3 consists of 14 residues.